Below are 17 T cell receptor beta chains sequenced from a single sample in a study of CD8 T cells in Susac syndrome. Random hexamers primed reverse transcription of roughly 0.5 to 1 ug RNA. TCRdb ran MiXCR on the immunoSEQ multiplex PCR reads and lists one entry per CDR3 protein. The data contain under 25,000 distinct CDR3 sequences, around 94% of them singletons. Sequencing used CD8+ T cells from PBMCs. Receptors originate from a human donor in good health.

The gene calls are TRBV27 and TRBJ2-1; TRBD2 agrees at 9 bases. The CDR3 sequence is 15 residues long. Germline lookup yields CDR1 MNHEY and CDR2 SMNVEV (reference sequence). J lost 6 bases, V lost 4 bases, and 7 bases had no gene match. The CDR3 coding sequence is TGTGCCAGCAGTTCGCGGGGGGGCCGGAGCAATGAGCAGTTCTTC. Amino acids: CASSSRGGRSNEQFF.

The chain couples TRBV5-5 to TRBJ2-3; 7 bases are shared with TRBD1. Germline lookup yields CDR1 SGHKS and CDR2 YYEKEE (reference sequence). CDR3 length: 15 residues. V gave up 3 bases and J gave up 2 bases; unmatched junction bases: 6. The CDR3, as DNA: TGTGCCAGCAGCTGGGACAGCTTCCTCACAGATACGCAGTATTTT. Translation gives CASSWDSFLTDTQYF.

The CDR3 reads CASSLGWDEKLFF. In DNA form, the CDR3 reads TGTGCCAGCAGCTTGGGTTGGGATGAAAAACTGTTTTTT. The genes are TRBV5-4 and TRBJ1-4; D is uncertain. CDR3 length: 13 residues. V lost 0 bases and J lost 6, with 6 bases in between. Germline CDR1 SGHNT, CDR2 YYREEE (reference sequence).

The DNA of the CDR3 is TGCGCCAGCAGCCCGGGACTAGCGGGCTATGAGCAGTTCTTC. Translating gives CASSPGLAGYEQFF. This chain connects TRBV5-1 to TRBJ2-1, with 12 bases matching TRBD2. V lost 4 bases to trimming and J lost 8 bases; unmatched junction nucleotides: 4. Germline V gives CDR1 SGHRS, CDR2 YFSETQ. The CDR3 consists of 14 residues.

V is TRBV5-1 and J is TRBJ1-2, with unresolved D. Per the germline V gene, CDR1 is SGHRS and CDR2 is YFSETQ. V was clipped by 7 bases and J by 1 base, with 11 bases between them. CDR3 length equals 13 residues. Here the CDR3 DNA reads TGCGCCAGCCAGCGGTCTTATAACTATGGCTACACCTTC. Translated, it gives CASQRSYNYGYTF.

The rearrangement links TRBV4-1 to TRBJ2-3; D gene unclear. This CDR3 has 13 residues. The germline V gene encodes CDR1 MGHRA and CDR2 YSYEKL. V gave up 1 base and J gave up 4 bases, with 6 bases separating them. Here the CDR3 reads CASSQAEADTQYF. CDR3 nucleotides: TGCGCCAGCAGCCAAGCCGAGGCAGATACGCAGTATTTT.

The chain combines TRBV4-3 with TRBJ1-4; unclear D gene. CDR3 length: 16 residues. The germline CDR1 and CDR2 sequences are LGHNA and YSLEER. V was trimmed by 0 bases and J by 3 bases, leaving 11 bases between them. CDR3 amino acids: CASSQERSRANEKLFF. The DNA of the CDR3 is TGCGCCAGCAGCCAAGAGAGGAGTCGGGCTAATGAAAAACTGTTTTTT.

The chain employs TRBV5-6 and TRBJ2-1; 8 positions match TRBD2. J was trimmed by 0 bases and V by 3 bases; bases with no gene match: 2. This CDR3 has 15 amino acids. Germline V gives CDR1 SGHDT, CDR2 YYEEEE. CDR3 sequence (DNA): TGTGCCAGCAGCTCGGGAGGGGGCTCCTACAATGAGCAGTTCTTC. This translates into CASSSGGGSYNEQFF.

The CDR3 loop is CASSARTENEKLFF. The CDR3 DNA sequence: TGTGCCAGCAGTGCCCGGACGGAAAATGAAAAACTGTTTTTT. The chain carries TRBV6-2 or TRBV6-3 and TRBJ1-4, with D unclear. The V and J ends lost 5 bases and 5 bases respectively, with 12 bases between them. Germline CDR1 and CDR2: MNHEY and SVGEGT. The CDR3 runs to 14 residues.

The rearrangement links TRBV12-3 or TRBV12-4 to TRBJ2-2; weak D call: TRBD2 (5 bases). The V gene lost 4 bases and the J gene lost 5 bases, with 14 bases spanning the gap. The CDR3 runs 15 residues. CDR3 nucleotide sequence: TGTGCCAGCAGTTCCCAAGGACTCGGGACCGGGGAGCTGTTTTTT. This sequence encodes CASSSQGLGTGELFF.

In nucleotides, the CDR3 is TGTGCCAGCAGCGTAGTTAGCGGGGGGATGCAGTATTTT. Translation: CASSVVSGGMQYF. The rearrangement joins TRBV9 to TRBJ2-3, with 10 bases aligning to TRBD2. Germline V CDR1 and CDR2: SGDLS, YYNGEE. The length of the CDR3 is 13 residues. The trim removed 0 bases at V and 11 bases at J, leaving 3 bases unmatched.

The V and J genes are TRBV4-3 and TRBJ2-5; 9 bases are shared with TRBD1. Losses at the gene ends were 3 bases for V and 5 bases for J; bases not matched to a gene: 7. Germline V gene sequence: CDR1 LGHNA, CDR2 YSLEER. The CDR3 has 15 residues. The CDR3 DNA reads TGCGCCAGCAGCCAGACAGGGGGTGCGTACGAGACCCAGTACTTC. This gives the protein CASSQTGGAYETQYF.

The chain combines TRBV7-9 with TRBJ2-5; D is possibly TRBD1 (6 bases). The ends were cut back, 0 bases at V and 13 bases at J, with 12 bases in the middle. There are 12 residues in the CDR3. CDR1 and CDR2 from the germline V gene are SEHNR and FQNEAQ (reference sequence). Here the CDR3 reads CASSLAPGHPYF. In DNA form, the CDR3 reads TGTGCCAGCAGCTTAGCCCCGGGACATCCGTACTTC.

This clonotype was seen once. The V gene is TRBV5-1, the J gene TRBJ2-1, with 9 nucleotides matching TRBD1. V was clipped by 1 base and J by 8 bases; unmatched bases: 4. Germline V gives CDR1 SGHRS, CDR2 YFSETQ. This CDR3 has 14 amino acids. CDR3 amino acids: CASSLRTGVDEQFF. DNA for the CDR3: TGCGCCAGCAGCTTGAGGACAGGGGTAGATGAGCAGTTCTTC. The complete variable domain, with remaining parts taken from reference TRBV5-1 and TRBJ2-1, reads KAGVTQTPRYLIKTRGQQVTLSCSPISGHRSVSWYQQTPGQGLQFLFEYFSETQRNKGNFPGRFSGRQFSNSRSEMNVSTLELGDSALYLCASSLRTGVDEQFFGPGTRLTVL.

The chain employs TRBV7-9 and TRBJ1-1; D gene unclear. CDR3 length: 16 amino acids. Germline V gene data show CDR1 as SEHNR and CDR2 as FQNEAQ (reference sequence). V gave up 3 bases and J gave up 0 bases, with 14 bases separating them. The CDR3 bases are TGTGCCAGCAGCTTTCCTACGGAGTATTTGAACACTGAAGCTTTCTTT. This sequence encodes CASSFPTEYLNTEAFF.

This chain links TRBV12-5 with TRBJ2-2; a weak D match, TRBD2 (5 bases). This CDR3 is built from 13 residues. Trimming cost V 6 bases and J 4 bases, with 9 bases left between them. Germline CDR1 and CDR2: LGHNT and FRNRAP. As DNA, the CDR3 is TGTGCTAGTGGGGAGGCTTTCACCGGGGAGCTGTTTTTT. It translates to CASGEAFTGELFF. The full variable domain, rest sourced from reference TRBV12-5 and TRBJ2-2, is DARVTQTPRHKVTEMGQEVTMRCQPILGHNTVFWYRQTMMQGLELLAYFRNRAPLDDSGMPKDRFSAEMPDATLATLKIQPSEPRDSAVYFCASGEAFTGELFFGEGSRLTVL.

The J gene is TRBJ1-2, the V gene TRBV12-3 or TRBV12-4; maybe TRBD1 (6 bases). Trimming took 6 bases from V and 4 from J, leaving 9 bases between them. The length of the CDR3 is 12 residues. The CDR3 nucleotides are TGTGCCAGCAGCCAGGACAGCTATGGCTACACCTTC. It is translated as CASSQDSYGYTF.